Below, 30 T cell receptor beta chains from the same sample are listed, as sequenced in a study of identical twins. TCRdb ran MiXCR on the 5' RACE reads and lists one entry per CDR3 protein. The top ten hold roughly 1.6% of the sample, which has some 600,000 distinct CDR3 sequences, less than 9% seen once. The sample was also linked to a second study, of yellow fever vaccine responses in identical twins.

Sequencing was done on a sample of PBMCs. The receptor set was obtained from a woman between 18 and 29 years old in good health.

This clonotype was counted many times. This CDR3 reads CASSLRRDPYNEQFF. DNA for the CDR3: TGTGCCAGCAGCCTCCGGCGGGACCCCTACAATGAGCAGTTCTTC. The rearrangement joins TRBV7-2 to TRBJ2-1; perhaps TRBD2 as D (6 bases). CDR3 length: 15 amino acids. Germline CDR1 reads SGHTA; CDR2 reads FQGNSA. V lost 5 bases, J lost 2 bases, and 13 bases lay in between.

The chain employs TRBV5-1 and TRBJ1-3; TRBD1 matches 11 bases. CDR1 and CDR2 (germline): SGHRS, YFSETQ. With 3 bases clipped from V and 4 bases from J, the junction kept 6 bases outside the gene matches. The CDR3 has 16 amino acids. The CDR3 nucleotides read TGCGCCAGCAGCTCAGTGGACAGGGGGCCGGGAAACACCATATATTTT. Protein: CASSSVDRGPGNTIYF.

This clonotype turned up a few times. CDR3 loop: CASSPGLAAIAYQETQYF. In nucleotides, the CDR3 is TGTGCCAGCAGCCCGGGACTAGCGGCAATAGCCTACCAAGAGACCCAGTACTTC. The J gene is TRBJ2-5, the V gene TRBV11-2; TRBD2 matches 11 bases. With 5 bases clipped from V and 0 bases from J, the junction kept 11 bases outside the gene matches. The CDR3 length is 18 residues. Germline loops: CDR1 SGHAT, CDR2 FQNNGV.

The chain couples TRBV6-2 or TRBV6-3 to TRBJ2-7; no clear D. The CDR3 is 13 amino acids. Germline loops: CDR1 MNHEY, CDR2 SVGEGT. The V and J ends lost 6 bases and 2 bases respectively, with 11 bases between them. CDR3 residues: CASSLKSPYEQYV. The CDR3, as DNA: TGTGCCAGCAGCTTAAAGTCCCCCTACGAGCAGTACGTC.

This clonotype was found many times. V gene TRBV7-9 combines with J gene TRBJ2-1; TRBD2 matches at 7 bases. The V and J ends lost 4 bases and 2 bases, in that order; junction bases with no gene match: 8. The CDR3 contains 16 residues. Germline V gene sequence: CDR1 SEHNR, CDR2 FQNEAQ (reference sequence). CDR3 sequence (DNA): TGTGCCAGCAGCTCCCAGCGGGACCCTCCCTACAATGAGCAGTTCTTC. It codes for CASSSQRDPPYNEQFF.

V gene TRBV12-3 or TRBV12-4 combines with J gene TRBJ1-2; D remains unclear. The CDR3 runs to 14 residues. V was trimmed by 6 bases and J by 5 bases, leaving 16 bases between them. Here the CDR3 DNA reads TGTGCCAGCAGACGCCGGGGAGTGGAGTATGGCTACACCTTC. Residues: CASRRRGVEYGYTF.

The chain has TRBV4-2 and TRBJ2-7; D might be TRBD1 (6 bases). CDR3 length equals 13 residues. Per germline, CDR1 LGHNA and CDR2 YNFKEQ. CDR3 loop: CASSQAAAGELDV. The CDR3 region has the DNA TGTGCCAGCAGCCAGGCCGCGGCAGGGGAATTGGACGTC.

The chain joins TRBV9 to TRBJ2-1; 11 positions agree with TRBD2. The germline CDR1 and CDR2 sequences are SGDLS and YYNGEE. The CDR3 is 16 amino acids. Losses at the gene ends were 4 bases for V and 0 bases for J; bases not matched to a gene: 3. The CDR3 here is CASSPGLAASYNEQFF. The CDR3 coding sequence is TGTGCCAGCAGCCCGGGACTAGCGGCCTCCTACAATGAGCAGTTCTTC.

The chain links TRBV20-1 to TRBJ2-1, with TRBD2 identical over 8 bases. V was clipped by 4 bases and J by 9 bases; unmatched bases: 11. The CDR3 runs 14 residues. Germline V lookup: CDR1 DFQATT, CDR2 SNEGSKA (reference sequence). The CDR3: CSANIAGWEGEQFF. CDR3 DNA sequence: TGCAGTGCTAATATAGCGGGGTGGGAGGGTGAGCAGTTCTTC.

This clonotype occurred many times. This chain links TRBV15 with TRBJ1-1, with D perhaps TRBD1 (6 bases). V was clipped by 3 bases and J by 4 bases, with 12 bases between them. The CDR3 length is 14 residues. Germline-derived CDR1 and CDR2 are LNHNV and YYDKDF (reference sequence). The CDR3 sequence: CATSSTGTGTEAFF. The CDR3, as DNA: TGTGCCACCAGCAGCACAGGGACCGGCACTGAAGCTTTCTTT. The full variable domain, in which reference TRBV15 and TRBJ1-1 provide the parts outside the CDR3, is DAMVIQNPRYQVTQFGKPVTLSCSQTLNHNVMYWYQQKSSQAPKLLFHYYDKDFNNEADTPDNFQSRRPNTSFCFLDIRSPGLGDTAMYLCATSSTGTGTEAFFGQGTRLTVV.

V and J are TRBV24-1 and TRBJ2-6; 8 bases fit TRBD1. Per the germline V gene, CDR1 is KGHDR and CDR2 is SFDVKD. With 7 bases clipped from V and 0 bases from J, the junction kept 19 bases outside the gene matches. This CDR3 is built from 21 residues. The CDR3 loop reads CATSGPPDRTGLYSGANVLTF. CDR3 nucleotide sequence: TGTGCCACCAGCGGACCCCCAGATCGGACAGGGCTATACTCTGGGGCCAACGTCCTGACTTTC.

This chain uses TRBV19 with TRBJ2-1, with TRBD2 matching over 9 bases. The CDR3 is 15 amino acids. V trimming: 2 bases; J trimming: 6 bases; junction bases outside the gene matches: 5. CDR1 LNHDA and CDR2 SQIVND come from the germline V gene (reference sequence). CDR3 sequence: CASSILSGRSNEQFF. CDR3 nucleotides: TGTGCCAGTAGTATACTTAGCGGGAGATCCAATGAGCAGTTCTTC.

This clonotype turned up a few times. The rearrangement links TRBV5-1 to TRBJ2-2, with 8 nucleotides matching TRBD2. Germline V gives CDR1 SGHRS, CDR2 YFSETQ. With 0 bases clipped from V and 5 bases from J, the junction kept 9 bases outside the gene matches. This CDR3 is 17 amino acids long. The CDR3 sequence: CASSLVAIGRVTGELFF. Written as DNA, the CDR3 is TGCGCCAGCAGCTTGGTGGCCATCGGGAGGGTTACCGGGGAGCTGTTTTTT.

This clonotype was observed at least ten times. The chain links TRBV28 to TRBJ2-1; the D call may be TRBD1 or TRBD2 (5 bases each). The germline V gene encodes CDR1 MDHEN and CDR2 SYDVKM. V lost 8 bases and J 0 bases, leaving 17 bases between the germline ends. The CDR3 length is 16 residues. CDR3 DNA: TGTGCCAGCGGGAAATCTCAGGGACGCTCCTACAATGAGCAGTTCTTC. Translating it yields CASGKSQGRSYNEQFF.

V and J are TRBV28 and TRBJ2-7; TRBD1 matches 8 bases. With 7 bases clipped from V and 3 bases from J, the junction kept 5 bases outside the gene matches. This CDR3 comprises 13 residues. Germline CDR1 MDHEN, CDR2 SYDVKM. The CDR3: CASTGQGNYEQYV. CDR3 coding DNA: TGTGCCAGCACCGGACAGGGAAACTACGAGCAGTACGTC.

This clonotype was observed many times. The chain joins TRBV5-5 to TRBJ2-3; possibly TRBD2 for D (5 bases). This CDR3 contains 15 residues. Looked up from germline, CDR1 is SGHKS and CDR2 is YYEKEE (reference sequence). Trimming stripped 4 bases from V and 1 base from J, with 13 bases between. As DNA, the CDR3 is TGTGCCAGCAGCGAGGGCAGGACGCGCACAGATACGCAGTATTTT. It codes for CASSEGRTRTDTQYF.

The chain couples TRBV20-1 to TRBJ2-5; 12 nucleotides align to TRBD2. The V segment lost 3 bases and the J segment 5 bases; nucleotides outside the gene matches: 7. Per germline, CDR1 DFQATT and CDR2 SNEGSKA (reference sequence). CDR3 length: 15 amino acids. The CDR3 region has the DNA TGCAGTGCTAGTGTGCCCGGACTAGCGGGGGAGACCCAGTACTTC. Protein product: CSASVPGLAGETQYF.

This chain joins TRBV5-6 and TRBJ2-7; tentative D call: TRBD1 (6 bases). The V end lost 1 base, the J end lost 3 bases, and 11 bases lay between the germline ends. This CDR3 region has 14 residues. Germline V gene sequence: CDR1 SGHDT, CDR2 YYEEEE. CDR3 region: CASSLFRRGYEQYV. For the CDR3, the DNA is TGTGCCAGCAGCTTGTTTCGCAGGGGCTACGAGCAGTACGTC.

This clonotype showed up many times. The chain uses TRBV12-3 or TRBV12-4 and TRBJ2-2; 9 bases are a match to TRBD1. The CDR3 consists of 15 residues. J lost 2 bases, V lost 6 bases, and 4 bases had no gene match. The CDR3 nucleotides are TGTGCCAGCAGCCGACAGGGGGGCAACACCGGGGAGCTGTTTTTT. As protein: CASSRQGGNTGELFF.

The V gene is TRBV6-4, the J gene TRBJ2-1; D is unresolved. This CDR3 spans 14 amino acids. Germline assignment: CDR1 MRHNA and CDR2 SNTAGT. Trimming took 0 bases from V and 3 from J, leaving 6 bases between them. This CDR3 is CASSDSYIYNEQFF. Written as DNA, the CDR3 is TGTGCCAGCAGTGACTCCTACATCTACAATGAGCAGTTCTTC.

As DNA, the CDR3 is TGCAGCGGGATGGGGGGGGACTACGAGCAGTACTTC. Its translation: CSGMGGDYEQYF. The chain recombines TRBV29-1 with TRBJ2-7; 7 bases are a match to TRBD2. Trimming cost V 7 bases and J 3 bases; bases outside gene matches: 6. This CDR3 spans 12 amino acids. The germline CDR1 and CDR2 sequences are SQVTM and ANQGSEA.

The chain uses TRBV12-3 or TRBV12-4 and TRBJ2-7; 12 bases align to TRBD1. The CDR3 loop spans 14 amino acids. V lost 5 bases to trimming and J lost 6 bases; unmatched junction nucleotides: 5. This CDR3 is CASSLGTGGFEQYF. The CDR3 nucleotides read TGTGCCAGCAGTCTCGGGACAGGGGGCTTCGAGCAGTACTTC.

The chain joins TRBV20-1 to TRBJ2-3; TRBD1 is a possible D gene (7 bases). CDR1 and CDR2 from the germline V gene are DFQATT and SNEGSKA (reference sequence). This CDR3 is 15 amino acids long. V was trimmed by 6 bases and J by 2 bases, leaving 18 bases between them. The CDR3 bases are TGCAGTGCGGCAGGGGGGCCCTGGAACACAGATACGCAGTATTTT. Amino acid sequence: CSAAGGPWNTDTQYF.

The chain couples TRBV6-1 to TRBJ2-3, with unresolved D. CDR1 is MNHNS, CDR2 SASEGT, per germline. CDR3 length: 14 amino acids. Trimming removed 8 bases from V and 0 bases from J, with 12 bases in between. The CDR3 DNA sequence: TGTGCCAGCGTAAAGTACGGGAGCACAGATACGCAGTATTTT. Its protein product is CASVKYGSTDTQYF.

The chain combines TRBV20-1 with TRBJ2-1, with 10 nucleotides matching TRBD2. Germline assignment: CDR1 DFQATT and CDR2 SNEGSKA (reference sequence). This CDR3 is built from 17 residues. The junction had 13 bases not matched to a gene; V was cut back by 0 bases and J by 8 bases. The CDR3 nucleotides read TGCAGTGCTAGAGATGGTACAGCGGGAGGGCCGGTAGATGAGCAGTTCTTC. Protein: CSARDGTAGGPVDEQFF.

The sample holds a few counts of this clonotype. The chain recombines TRBV9 with TRBJ1-4; D remains unclear. V was trimmed by 2 bases and J by 4 bases, leaving 12 bases between them. Germline CDR1 and CDR2: SGDLS and YYNGEE. This CDR3 spans 15 amino acids. The CDR3 DNA sequence: TGTGCCAGCAGCGTGTCGGGCGGACTTAATGAAAAACTGTTTTTT. The encoded protein is CASSVSGGLNEKLFF.

This clonotype appeared many times. The gene calls are TRBV12-3 or TRBV12-4 and TRBJ1-5, with 9 bases identical to TRBD1. The CDR3 extends over 14 amino acids. Losses at the gene ends were 6 bases for V and 4 bases for J; bases not matched to a gene: 4. The CDR3 DNA reads as TGTGCCAGCAGCCGGGACAGGGTAAATCAGCCCCAGCATTTT. It translates to CASSRDRVNQPQHF.

The sample holds many counts of this clonotype. The chain uses TRBV15 and TRBJ1-3; D ambiguous. Germline CDR1 is LNHNV and CDR2 is YYDKDF (reference sequence). Trimming removed 2 bases at V and 2 bases at J, with 7 bases between. There are 14 residues in the CDR3. DNA of the CDR3: TGTGCCACCAGCAGACAGACCCCTGGAAACACCATATATTTT. Amino acid sequence: CATSRQTPGNTIYF.

This sequence joins TRBV24-1 and TRBJ1-3; 7 bases map to TRBD1. In germline, CDR1 is KGHDR, CDR2 SFDVKD. The CDR3 totals 20 residues. The V segment lost 4 bases and the J segment 0 bases; nucleotides outside the gene matches: 17. DNA of the CDR3: TGTGCCACCAGTGACAGCGATCCGTACAGGGGTCCTCCCTCTGGAAACACCATATATTTT. Translation: CATSDSDPYRGPPSGNTIYF.

The chain has TRBV5-1 and TRBJ2-1; 10 positions match TRBD2. Germline V CDR1 and CDR2: SGHRS, YFSETQ. Unmatched junction bases numbered 5, after V lost 3 bases and J lost 5 bases. The CDR3 extends over 15 amino acids. Here the CDR3 DNA reads TGCGCCAGCAGCTGGACGGGACTAGCGAACAATGAGCAGTTCTTC. Translating gives CASSWTGLANNEQFF. The variable domain in full, with the rest retrieved from reference TRBV5-1 and TRBJ2-1, is KAGVTQTPRYLIKTRGQQVTLSCSPISGHRSVSWYQQTPGQGLQFLFEYFSETQRNKGNFPGRFSGRQFSNSRSEMNVSTLELGDSALYLCASSWTGLANNEQFFGPGTRLTVL.